This T cell receptor beta chain was sequenced for a study of beta chain features in type 1 diabetes. Overall study: Age, gender, cell numbers and subset yield matched between patients and controls.

Reverse transcription of all isolated RNA meant that expressed TCRB transcripts were sequenced. There were approximately 3.5 million reads on average in the naive, central memory and regulatory T cell samples. Libraries were prepared by immunoSEQ multiplex PCR; TCRdb keeps only in-frame clonotypes and omits some of them. Counted here are approximately 270,000 clones, around an eighth occurring once; the ten biggest clones make up 0.017%. Study-wide points: Junctions at VDJ sites from type 1 diabetes patients had fewer insertions and more deletions. TCRB CDR3s were moderately but significantly shorter in Type 1 diabetes patients in all four CD4+ subsets. Possibly, sequencing cDNA over-represented cells that had high TCR expression levels.

A remark on this clone: Antigen: not known.

The length of the CDR3 is 16 residues. The V and J ends lost 4 bases and 0 bases, in that order; junction bases with no gene match: 6. Germline V CDR1 and CDR2: SGHNT, YYREEE (reference sequence). The gene calls are TRBV5-4 and TRBJ2-1, with TRBD2 matching 8 bases. Sequenced material: naive CD4+ T cells from blood. The TCR originated in a man aged 25-40 years with type 1 diabetes. For the CDR3, the DNA is TGTGCCAGCAGCCGACTAGCGCCGACCTCCTACAATGAGCAGTTCTTC. This codes for CASSRLAPTSYNEQFF.